This T cell receptor (beta chain) emerged from a study of T cells after yellow fever vaccination. Study-level results: Although most clonotypes did not, a small share appeared in both CD4 and CD8 compartments.

The V end lost 9 bases, the J end lost 2 bases, and 20 bases lay between the germline ends. This CDR3 spans 15 amino acids. From germline, CDR1 is MNHNS and CDR2 SASEGT. TCRdb reprocessed the 5' RACE reads via MiXCR and lists one record per CDR3 protein. Here the sample spans approximately 74,000 distinct CDR3 sequences, around 6.5% being singletons. This clonotype was counted only a few times. What it recognizes is unknown. This material consisted of CD8+ T cells sorted from PBMCs, taken less than 6 days after the first yellow fever vaccination. The clonotype comes from a man aged 18-30 years who received the YFV17D yellow fever vaccine. The V and J genes are TRBV6-1 and TRBJ2-7, with D perhaps matching TRBD1 or TRBD2 (5 bases each). CDR3 in amino acids: CASSDWDGVTYEQYF. The CDR3 nucleotides are TGTGCCAGTTCTGATTGGGACGGGGTAACCTACGAGCAGTACTTC.